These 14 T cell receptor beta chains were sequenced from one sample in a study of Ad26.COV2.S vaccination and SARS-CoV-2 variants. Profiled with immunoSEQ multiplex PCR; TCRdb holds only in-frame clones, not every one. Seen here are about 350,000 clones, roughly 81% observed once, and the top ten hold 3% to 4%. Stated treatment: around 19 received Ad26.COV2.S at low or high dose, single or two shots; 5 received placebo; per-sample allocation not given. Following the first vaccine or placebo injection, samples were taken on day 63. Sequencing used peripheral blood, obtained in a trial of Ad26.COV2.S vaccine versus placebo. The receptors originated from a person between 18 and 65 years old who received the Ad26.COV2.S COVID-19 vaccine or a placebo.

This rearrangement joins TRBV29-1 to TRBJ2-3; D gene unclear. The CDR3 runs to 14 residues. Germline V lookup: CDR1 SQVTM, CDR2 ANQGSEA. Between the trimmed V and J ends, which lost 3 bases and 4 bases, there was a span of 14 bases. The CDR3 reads CSVEWYLTPDTQYF. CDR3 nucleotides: TGCAGCGTTGAGTGGTACTTAACCCCAGATACGCAGTATTTT.

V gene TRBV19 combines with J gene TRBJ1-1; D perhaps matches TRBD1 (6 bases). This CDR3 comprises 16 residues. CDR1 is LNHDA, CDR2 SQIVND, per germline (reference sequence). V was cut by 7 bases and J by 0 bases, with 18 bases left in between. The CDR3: CASTSQGRGLNTEAFF. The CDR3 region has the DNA TGTGCCAGTACCTCACAGGGAAGGGGCCTGAACACTGAAGCTTTCTTT.

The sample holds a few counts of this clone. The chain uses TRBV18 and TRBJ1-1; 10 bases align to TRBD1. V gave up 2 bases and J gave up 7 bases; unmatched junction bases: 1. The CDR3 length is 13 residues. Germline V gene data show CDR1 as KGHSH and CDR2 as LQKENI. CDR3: CASSPGTGDEAFF. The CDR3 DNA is TGTGCCAGCTCACCAGGGACAGGGGATGAAGCTTTCTTT.

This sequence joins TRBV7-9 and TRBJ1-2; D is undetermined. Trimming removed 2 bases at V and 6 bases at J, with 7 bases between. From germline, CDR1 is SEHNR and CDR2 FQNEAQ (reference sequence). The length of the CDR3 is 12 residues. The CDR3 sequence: CASSLFLDGYTF. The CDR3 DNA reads TGTGCCAGCAGCTTATTTCTCGATGGCTACACCTTC.

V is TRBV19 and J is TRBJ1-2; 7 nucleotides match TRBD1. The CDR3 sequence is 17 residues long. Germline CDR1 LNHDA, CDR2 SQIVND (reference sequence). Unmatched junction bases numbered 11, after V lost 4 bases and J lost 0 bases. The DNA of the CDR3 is TGTGCCAGTAGTACTCCCCGGGACAGTCGCTCTAACTATGGCTACACCTTC. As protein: CASSTPRDSRSNYGYTF.

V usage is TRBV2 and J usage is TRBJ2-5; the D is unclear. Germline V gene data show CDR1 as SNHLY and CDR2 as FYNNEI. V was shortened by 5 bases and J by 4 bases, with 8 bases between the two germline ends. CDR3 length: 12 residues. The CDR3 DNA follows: TGTGCCAGCAGTCTCTATCCAGAGACCCAGTACTTC. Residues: CASSLYPETQYF. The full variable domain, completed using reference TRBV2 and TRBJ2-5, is EPEVTQTPSHQVTQMGQEVILRCVPISNHLYFYWYRQILGQKVEFLVSFYNNEISEKSEIFDDQFSVERPDGSNFTLKIRSTKLEDSAMYFCASSLYPETQYFGPGTRLLVL.

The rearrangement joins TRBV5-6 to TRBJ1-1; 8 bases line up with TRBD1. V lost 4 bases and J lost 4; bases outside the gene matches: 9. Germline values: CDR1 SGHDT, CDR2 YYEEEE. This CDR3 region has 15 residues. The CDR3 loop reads CASSLPGTGGTEAFF. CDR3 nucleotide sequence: TGTGCCAGCAGCCTCCCCGGGACAGGCGGCACTGAAGCTTTCTTT.

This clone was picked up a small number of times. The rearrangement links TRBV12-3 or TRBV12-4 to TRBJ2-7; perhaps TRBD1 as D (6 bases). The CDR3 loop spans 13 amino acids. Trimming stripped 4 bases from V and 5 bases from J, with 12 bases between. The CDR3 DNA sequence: TGTGCCAGCAGTTCTACAGGGTCCCACGAGCAGTACTTC. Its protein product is CASSSTGSHEQYF.

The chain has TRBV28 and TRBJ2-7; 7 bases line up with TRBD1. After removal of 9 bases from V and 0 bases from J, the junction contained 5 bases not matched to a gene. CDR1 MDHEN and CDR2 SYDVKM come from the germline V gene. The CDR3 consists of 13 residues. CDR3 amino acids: CASTGQSSYEQYF. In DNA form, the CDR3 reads TGTGCCAGTACGGGACAGAGCTCCTACGAGCAGTACTTC.

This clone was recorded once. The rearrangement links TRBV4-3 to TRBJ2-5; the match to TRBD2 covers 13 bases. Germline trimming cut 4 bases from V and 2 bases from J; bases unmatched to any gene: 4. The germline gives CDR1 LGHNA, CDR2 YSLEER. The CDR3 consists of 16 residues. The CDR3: CASSLGTSGIQETQYF. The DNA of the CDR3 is TGCGCCAGCAGCCTGGGGACTAGCGGGATTCAAGAGACCCAGTACTTC.

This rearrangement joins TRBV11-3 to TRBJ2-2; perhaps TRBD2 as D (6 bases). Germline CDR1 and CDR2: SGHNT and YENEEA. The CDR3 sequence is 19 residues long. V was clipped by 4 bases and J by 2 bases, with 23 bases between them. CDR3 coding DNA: TGTGCCAGCAGCTCCCCTGCTGGGACTCAGAACTACAACACCGGGGAGCTGTTTTTT. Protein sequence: CASSSPAGTQNYNTGELFF.

CDR3 coding DNA: TGCAGCGTCCCGGATCCTGTCGGCTACACCTTC. It yields the protein CSVPDPVGYTF. This chain links TRBV29-1 with TRBJ1-2; D is unresolved. The V and J ends lost 6 bases and 8 bases respectively, with 13 bases between them. The CDR3 length is 11 residues. Germline CDR1 reads SQVTM; CDR2 reads ANQGSEA.

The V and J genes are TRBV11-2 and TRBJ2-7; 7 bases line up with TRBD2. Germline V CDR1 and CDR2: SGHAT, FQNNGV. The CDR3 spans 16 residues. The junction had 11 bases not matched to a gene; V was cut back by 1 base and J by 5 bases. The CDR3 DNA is TGTGCCAGCAGCTTAGGGGGGGGGACTCATAGCAACGAGCAGTACTTC. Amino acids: CASSLGGGTHSNEQYF.

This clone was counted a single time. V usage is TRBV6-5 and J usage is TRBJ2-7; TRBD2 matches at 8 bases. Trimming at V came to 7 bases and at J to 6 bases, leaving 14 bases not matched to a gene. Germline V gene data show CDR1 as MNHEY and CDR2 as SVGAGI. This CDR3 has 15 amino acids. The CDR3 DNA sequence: TGTGCCAGCATGACGGAGCGGGAGTCCACCGGCGAGCAGTACTTC. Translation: CASMTERESTGEQYF.